This TCR beta chain is drawn from a study of CD8 T cells in Susac syndrome. The study, taken as a whole, reports: Within total CD8+ repertoires, sixteen Susac-specific public clones were found, and within CD8+ TEMRA repertoires, 4 or 5.

Reverse transcription of about 0.45 to 1 ug RNA used random hexamers. Via MiXCR, TCRdb re-called the immunoSEQ multiplex PCR reads, giving one row per CDR3 protein. The sample includes more than 150,000 distinct CDR3 sequences, 85% to 95% of them seen just once. A word on this clonotype: Antigen: not known.

The CDR3 runs to 14 residues. The trim removed 6 bases at V and 3 bases at J, leaving 4 bases unmatched. Germline CDR1 is DFQATT and CDR2 is SNEGSKA (reference sequence). This TCR was recovered from a human donor with Susac syndrome. The sequencing input was CD8+ T cells from PBMCs. The chain has TRBV20-1 and TRBJ2-7; 14 nucleotides align to TRBD2. CDR3 sequence: CSAPGLAGGYEQYF. The CDR3 DNA sequence: TGCAGTGCCCCAGGACTAGCGGGGGGCTACGAGCAGTACTTC.